This passage covers 21 T cell receptor beta chains from one sample sequenced in a study of T cell clonotyping in hematopoietic cell transplantation. Produced via immunoSEQ multiplex PCR; TCRdb's table is partial and in-frame only. The sample includes some 9,900 clones, approximately 77% seen only once; the top ten take 7.5% to 10%. The source material was PBMCs, sampled 30 days after allogeneic stem cell transplant. Receptor source: a female patient in her 40s who had an allogeneic stem cell transplant from a related donor, so T cells may come from the graft donor. Some clones in this sample may be carry-over from other donors' samples.

V is TRBV20-1 and J is TRBJ1-2, with D uncertain. The CDR3 has 11 residues. The V and J ends lost 4 bases and 3 bases respectively, with 6 bases between them. Germline V lookup: CDR1 DFQATT, CDR2 SNEGSKA (reference sequence). The CDR3: CSATTDYGYTF. In DNA, the CDR3 is TGCAGTGCTACTACGGACTATGGCTACACCTTC.

The chain joins TRBV28 to TRBJ1-5; perhaps TRBD1 as D (5 bases). The CDR3 sequence is 15 residues long. Germline V lookup: CDR1 MDHEN, CDR2 SYDVKM. Trimming removed 6 bases at V and 3 bases at J, with 15 bases between. Here the CDR3 reads CASSQITGYNQPQHF. The CDR3, as DNA: TGTGCCAGCAGCCAAATAACAGGTTACAATCAGCCCCAGCATTTT.

The gene calls are TRBV28 and TRBJ1-5; D uncertain. The CDR3 loop spans 13 amino acids. The ends were cut back, 5 bases at V and 7 bases at J, with 12 bases in the middle. The germline V gene encodes CDR1 MDHEN and CDR2 SYDVKM. The CDR3 sequence: CASSVGGFQPQHF. CDR3 nucleotide sequence: TGTGCCAGCAGTGTCGGAGGGTTCCAGCCCCAGCATTTT.

The V gene is TRBV19, the J gene TRBJ2-2; D unclear. Germline lookup yields CDR1 LNHDA and CDR2 SQIVND (reference sequence). The CDR3 has 14 amino acids. V was pared by 0 bases and J by 5 bases, with 7 bases between. The CDR3 protein is CASSIDYKTGELFF. CDR3 DNA: TGTGCCAGTAGTATAGACTACAAGACCGGGGAGCTGTTTTTT.

This sequence joins TRBV11-3 and TRBJ2-2; possibly TRBD2 for D (7 bases). CDR1 SGHNT and CDR2 YENEEA come from the germline V gene. The V gene lost 3 bases and the J gene lost 3 bases, with 11 bases spanning the gap. The CDR3 has 15 amino acids. CDR3 loop: CASSFRGGYTGELFF. Here the CDR3 DNA reads TGTGCCAGCAGCTTTAGGGGGGGGTACACCGGGGAGCTGTTTTTT. Drawing the rest from reference TRBV11-3 and TRBJ2-2, the complete variable domain is EAGVVQSPRYKIIEKKQPVAFWCNPISGHNTLYWYLQNLGQGPELLIRYENEEAVDDSQLPKDRFSAERLKGVDSTLKIQPAELGDSAVYLCASSFRGGYTGELFFGEGSRLTVL.

This clone is medium-sized within its sample. Here the CDR3 reads CASSPQGPGNTIYF. CDR3 sequence (DNA): TGTGCCAGCAGCCCCCAGGGACCTGGAAACACCATATATTTT. V and J are TRBV7-2 and TRBJ1-3, with D possibly matching TRBD1 (5 bases). Deletions cut 5 bases from V and 2 bases from J, with 10 bases between. The CDR3 has 14 amino acids. From germline, CDR1 is SGHTA and CDR2 FQGNSA. The full variable domain, with the rest looked up from reference TRBV7-2 and TRBJ1-3, is GAGVSQSPSNKVTEKGKDVELRCDPISGHTALYWYRQSLGQGLEFLIYFQGNSAPDKSGLPSDRFSAERTGGSVSTLTIQRTQQEDSAVYLCASSPQGPGNTIYFGEGSWLTVV.

The chain carries TRBV27 and TRBJ2-2; 11 bases are a match to TRBD2. With V trimmed by 5 bases and J by 3 bases, 5 bases remained unmatched. The CDR3 consists of 16 residues. Germline assignment: CDR1 MNHEY and CDR2 SMNVEV (reference sequence). CDR3: CASSGSGRADTGELFF. The CDR3 DNA sequence: TGTGCCAGCAGTGGTAGCGGGAGGGCCGACACCGGGGAGCTGTTTTTT.

The CDR3 is CASSYAEGKADTQYF. The CDR3 DNA reads TGTGCCAGCAGTTACGCGGAGGGGAAGGCAGATACGCAGTATTTT. The chain links TRBV6-6 to TRBJ2-3; perhaps TRBD2 as D (6 bases). The CDR3 sequence is 15 residues long. With 2 bases removed from V and 4 bases from J, the gap between germline ends came to 13 bases. The germline V gene encodes CDR1 MNHNY and CDR2 SVGAGI (reference sequence).

The chain links TRBV5-4 to TRBJ2-2; D unclear. This CDR3 has 14 amino acids. Germline loops: CDR1 SGHNT, CDR2 YYREEE (reference sequence). The V end was cut by 2 bases, the J end by 4 bases, with 9 bases between. The DNA for the CDR3 is TGTGCCAGCAGCTTTTGGTCAGGCACCGGGGAGCTGTTTTTT. It codes for CASSFWSGTGELFF.

The chain carries TRBV28 and TRBJ1-2; no reliable D call. The CDR3 extends over 11 amino acids. Trimming cost V 5 bases and J 5 bases, with 6 bases left between them. Germline V lookup: CDR1 MDHEN, CDR2 SYDVKM. The CDR3 nucleotides read TGTGCCAGCAGTCCCTCATATGGCTACACCTTC. Translation: CASSPSYGYTF.

This sequence joins TRBV4-3 and TRBJ2-1; maybe TRBD1 (5 bases). Trimming removed 4 bases from V and 6 bases from J, with 10 bases in between. The CDR3 covers 13 residues. Germline CDR1 LGHNA, CDR2 YSLEER. This CDR3 is CASSRNRRNEQFF. The CDR3 DNA reads as TGCGCCAGCAGCCGGAACAGGCGCAATGAGCAGTTCTTC.

The rearrangement links TRBV30 to TRBJ2-1; D gene uncertain. Trimming took off 4 bases at V and 6 bases at J, with 16 bases between the two ends. CDR1 and CDR2 (germline): GTSNPN, SVGIG (reference sequence). CDR3 size: 14 residues. This chain's CDR3 is CAWTDASVANEQFF. Here the CDR3 DNA reads TGTGCCTGGACGGACGCGTCGGTGGCCAATGAGCAGTTCTTC.

The V gene is TRBV28, the J gene TRBJ1-1; no reliable D call. CDR3 length: 11 amino acids. Germline CDR1 reads MDHEN; CDR2 reads SYDVKM. V was cut by 6 bases and J by 6 bases, with 8 bases left in between. The CDR3 DNA reads as TGTGCCAGCAGGGGAAAACCTGAAGCTTTCTTT. It encodes CASRGKPEAFF. Together with reference TRBV28 and TRBJ1-1, the CDR3 gives the full variable domain: DVKVTQSSRYLVKRTGEKVFLECVQDMDHENMFWYRQDPGLGLRLIYFSYDVKMKEKGDIPEGYSVSREKKERFSLILESASTNQTSMYLCASRGKPEAFFGQGTRLTVV.

The rearrangement links TRBV11-2 to TRBJ1-5; TRBD1 matches at 10 bases. Germline CDR1 and CDR2: SGHAT and FQNNGV. V was pared by 1 base and J by 6 bases, with 6 bases of the junction left unmatched. The CDR3 is 16 residues long. CDR3 DNA: TGTGCCAGCAGCTTAGCCGTGGGACAGGGGAGTCAGCCCCAGCATTTT. Protein: CASSLAVGQGSQPQHF.

V gene TRBV4-1 combines with J gene TRBJ2-3; 9 nucleotides match TRBD2. The V segment lost 1 base and the J segment 0 bases; nucleotides outside the gene matches: 5. The germline V gene has CDR1 MGHRA and CDR2 YSYEKL. The CDR3 covers 17 residues. The chain's CDR3 is CASSQVSLAGSTDTQYF. Here the CDR3 DNA reads TGCGCCAGCAGCCAAGTATCCCTAGCGGGGAGCACAGATACGCAGTATTTT.

This clone has a handful of counts. The chain joins TRBV6-5 to TRBJ2-1, with 8 bases aligning to TRBD2. Per germline, CDR1 MNHEY and CDR2 SVGAGI. The CDR3 sequence is 15 residues long. V dropped 6 bases and J dropped 2; count of bases not matched to a gene: 6. In nucleotides, the CDR3 is TGTGCCAGCAGCGCCGCGGGAGGACCCTACAATGAGCAGTTCTTC. Amino acids: CASSAAGGPYNEQFF.

The chain links TRBV6-4 to TRBJ2-1; TRBD2 matches at 11 bases. The J segment lost 4 bases and the V segment lost 4 bases, leaving 6 bases of the junction unmatched. The CDR3 extends over 16 amino acids. Germline CDR1 is MRHNA and CDR2 is SNTAGT. The CDR3 region is CASSAETSGVYNEQFF. CDR3 bases: TGTGCCAGCAGTGCCGAGACTAGCGGGGTTTACAATGAGCAGTTCTTC.

The chain uses TRBV10-3 and TRBJ2-7; D is undetermined. CDR1 is ENHRY and CDR2 is SYGVKD in the germline V gene. The germline V and J ends were trimmed by 9 bases and 4 bases, with 10 bases remaining between them. CDR3 length: 11 amino acids. DNA for the CDR3: TGTGCCATTATGAGCGAGTACGAGCAGTACTTC. Translating gives CAIMSEYEQYF.

The chain combines TRBV2 with TRBJ2-7; possible D gene TRBD2, 5 bases. Trimming left V 4 bases short and J 6 bases short, with 13 bases between. Per germline, CDR1 SNHLY and CDR2 FYNNEI. The length of the CDR3 is 13 residues. Here the CDR3 DNA reads TGTGCCAGCAGTGGTCGGAGGCTCCTCGAGCAGTACTTC. Translating it yields CASSGRRLLEQYF.

This clone has more than one count but fewer than ten. The chain carries TRBV5-8 and TRBJ1-2; maybe TRBD1 (6 bases). V was pared by 2 bases and J by 6 bases, with 17 bases between. Germline CDR1 reads SGHTS; CDR2 reads YDEGEE. The CDR3 loop spans 15 amino acids. The CDR3 loop is CASSLQGVIENGYTF. CDR3 DNA sequence: TGTGCCAGCAGCTTACAGGGAGTTATTGAGAATGGCTACACCTTC. The complete variable domain, with remaining parts taken from reference TRBV5-8 and TRBJ1-2, reads EAGVTQSPTHLIKTRGQQATLRCSPISGHTSVYWYQQALGLGLQFLLWYDEGEERNRGNFPPRFSGRQFPNYSSELNVNALELEDSALYLCASSLQGVIENGYTFGSGTRLTVV.

This clone was detected a few times. The chain links TRBV20-1 to TRBJ2-7; D is unresolved. CDR3 length equals 10 residues. The ends were cut back, 6 bases at V and 5 bases at J, with 8 bases in the middle. CDR1 and CDR2 from the germline V gene are DFQATT and SNEGSKA (reference sequence). The CDR3 DNA reads TGCAGTGCCGCGGACCACGAGCAGTACTTC. Translated: CSAADHEQYF.